These T cell receptor beta chains were read from a single sample in a study of blood T cell repertoires in COVID-19. Assay: immunoSEQ multiplex PCR; the TCRdb copy retains only in-frame clones and omits some. Of 180,000 or so clones detected, 80% to 90% appear once; the ten largest clones hold under 3.5%. Specimen: peripheral blood. The receptors were gathered from a man aged 55 to 69 with acute or convalescent COVID-19. The CDR3 runs from the conserved cysteine through the conserved F or W. A D gene is named only where the DNA matches it firmly. Some rows have no size entry. The others give once, few or many, or a class for an expanded clone.

v_call: TRBV6-2/TRBV6-3; j_call: TRBJ1-2; clone_size: .; d_call: TRBD1; cdr3_nt: TGTGCCAGCAGTCGGACAGGGGGCTATGGCTACACCTTC; cdr3_aa: CASSRTGGYGYTF
v_call: TRBV5-5; j_call: TRBJ2-7; clone_size: .; d_call: .; cdr3_nt: TGTGCCAGCAGCTTGGGGCAGCGGGCATACTCCTACGAGCAGTACTTC; cdr3_aa: CASSLGQRAYSYEQYF
v_call: TRBV7-8; j_call: TRBJ2-7; clone_size: once; d_call: .; cdr3_nt: TGTGCCAGCAGCTTTAGGAGGGCCCGGTACGAGCAGTACTTC; cdr3_aa: CASSFRRARYEQYF
v_call: TRBV28; j_call: TRBJ1-1; clone_size: .; d_call: .; cdr3_nt: TGTGCCAGCAGTTTATTTTTGAGGGAAGCTTTCTTT; cdr3_aa: CASSLFLREAFF
v_call: TRBV14; j_call: TRBJ1-6; clone_size: few; d_call: .; cdr3_nt: TGTGCCAGCAGCCGAAGACAGCTGTATAATTCACCCCTCCACTTT; cdr3_aa: CASSRRQLYNSPLHF
v_call: TRBV6-2/TRBV6-3; j_call: TRBJ2-7; clone_size: .; d_call: .; cdr3_nt: TGTGCCAGCAGTCCGGATCGGCTGGGCCTCGAGCAGTACTTC; cdr3_aa: CASSPDRLGLEQYF
v_call: TRBV11-2; j_call: TRBJ2-7; clone_size: .; d_call: .; cdr3_nt: TGTGCCAGCAGCTTGGGGCCGACGGGCTCGTCCTACGAGCAGTACTTC; cdr3_aa: CASSLGPTGSSYEQYF
v_call: TRBV7-2; j_call: TRBJ1-1; clone_size: .; d_call: .; cdr3_nt: TGTGCCAGCAGCTCGCACAGGGTATTCTTT; cdr3_aa: CASSSHRVFF
v_call: TRBV29-1; j_call: TRBJ2-1; clone_size: .; d_call: .; cdr3_nt: TGCAGCGTTGAAGATCGCAATGAGCAGTTCTTC; cdr3_aa: CSVEDRNEQFF
v_call: TRBV7-2; j_call: TRBJ2-7; clone_size: .; d_call: TRBD1; cdr3_nt: TGTGCCAGCAGCTCGAACAGGGGGCGTTTCTACGAGCAGTACTTC; cdr3_aa: CASSSNRGRFYEQYF
v_call: TRBV2; j_call: TRBJ2-3; clone_size: .; d_call: .; cdr3_nt: TGTGCCAGCAGTTCAGGGGATTCTTTCACAGATACGCAGTATTTT; cdr3_aa: CASSSGDSFTDTQYF
v_call: TRBV7-3; j_call: TRBJ2-7; clone_size: .; d_call: .; cdr3_nt: TGTGCCAGCAGCCTCACAGGAATGGGGGGAACCGAGCAGTACTTC; cdr3_aa: CASSLTGMGGTEQYF
v_call: TRBV5-5; j_call: TRBJ2-1; clone_size: .; d_call: TRBD2; cdr3_nt: TGTGCCAGCAGCTTGAGGCTAGCGGGCCCCAATGAGCAGTTCTTC; cdr3_aa: CASSLRLAGPNEQFF